The entry below gives a single TCR beta chain sequence along with its context. Its cognate antigen is unknown. The CDR3 is made up of 12 amino acids. Germline V gene data show CDR1 as SNHLY and CDR2 as FYNNEI. The V end lost 7 bases, the J end lost 4 bases, and 8 bases lay between the germline ends. This sample was included in a study of T cell responses to AZD1222 COVID-19 vaccine. Study-level results: Donors, mostly white British, included more females; clonal diversity was possibly underestimated. No repertoire was sampled before or during the peak T cell response, only after it. The CD4 TCRs associated with vaccination extended across spike and predominated at 160-218 and 743-854. Only five or six individuals given AZD1222 were seropositive at baseline.

Some clones are missing from TCRdb's copy, which holds only in-frame ones; the method was immunoSEQ multiplex PCR. Altogether over 120,000 clones are present, 90% to 95% being singletons, with the ten largest covering more than 8%. This receptor was taken from an adult in good health. The sequencing used peripheral blood, collected on day 0 of AZD1222 vaccination. The chain is built from TRBV2 and TRBJ1-5; D remains ambiguous. The CDR3 nucleotides are TGTGCCAGCAAGAAGGGTAATCAGCCCCAGCATTTT. Translation gives CASKKGNQPQHF.